Reported below is one T cell receptor beta chain. This sample is part of a study of blood T cell repertoires in COVID-19. The repertoire was sequenced with immunoSEQ multiplex PCR; TCRdb's copy has only in-frame clones and lacks some. The repertoire holds approximately 160,000 clones, with around 84% as singletons. Germline V gene sequence: CDR1 SEHNR, CDR2 FQNEAQ (reference sequence). Trimming removed 5 bases at V and 10 bases at J, with 14 bases between. This CDR3 is 12 amino acids long. The sample comprised peripheral blood. The chain joins TRBV7-9 to TRBJ1-1, with D tentatively TRBD1 (6 bases). The clonotype originates from an elderly woman with acute or convalescent COVID-19. The CDR3 loop reads CASSPRQVTAFF. CDR3 bases: TGTGCCAGCAGCCCGCGACAGGTAACAGCTTTCTTT.